This T cell receptor beta chain was recorded in a study of blood T cell repertoires in COVID-19. Whole-study context: Both acute and convalescent COVID-19 samples were obtained from the United States, Italy and Spain. PBMCs, B-cell-depleted T cells, or T cells were the source of the cDNA or gDNA that made up the material.

In the study's own analysis: Cell counts per sample came from amplifying reference gene primers. Profiling relied on immunoSEQ multiplex PCR, and the TCRdb table lists in-frame clones only, not all of them. V and J calls and clone size come straight from that table; D and trimming were deduced from the DNA. Of 100,000 to 150,000 clones listed, 84% are singletons. The CDR3 loop spans 11 amino acids. In germline, CDR1 is DFQATT, CDR2 SNEGSKA (reference sequence). This clone was counted a single time. This chain uses TRBV20-1 with TRBJ2-1; 9 bases are a match to TRBD2. Source material: peripheral blood. The receptor was isolated from a man aged 60 to 69 with acute or convalescent COVID-19. The CDR3, as DNA: TGCAGAGCGGGGCGGGAGGGCCTAGGGTTCTTC. Encoded protein: CRAGREGLGFF.